Sequencing of this TCR beta chain was carried out in a study of blood T cell dynamics during melanoma immunotherapy (dated by TCRdb to between 2020 and 2021). Concerning the study at large: Patients had metastatic melanoma and received first-line pembrolizumab or nivolumab plus ipilimumab as standard of care in the United Kingdom. To identify early correlates of response, the study profiled peripheral T cell receptor repertoires in patients with metastatic melanoma before and after one cycle of checkpoint inhibitor therapy. Consecutive patients formed a training cohort, and a further independent group of patients from the same centre was pooled into an external validation set.

For every bulk PBMC sample, a fixed 350 ng of DNA was loaded. TCR beta CDR3 sequences were amplified from genomic DNA using the immunoSEQ TCRb Assay kit according to manufacturer instructions. The KAPA Library Quantification Kit for Illumina platforms was used to quantify pooled libraries by qPCR. Pooled libraries were sequenced on an Illumina NextSeq 500, clustered at roughly 0.6-1.2 pM. Regarding the original processing steps: Analysis of the TCR data relied on immunoSEQ ANALYZER and the R LymphoSeq package. A rearrangement efficiency score was calculated as productive divided by the sum of productive and non-productive CDR3 sequences. Clonality was measured with the Gini coefficient and diversity with the Renyi index at alpha=1, compared pairwise between timepoints within each patient. Clonal relatedness, based on an edit distance of 3, and repertoire similarity, based on the Bhattacharyya coefficient, were both computed in LymphoSeq. To classify response, a linear discriminant analysis based on week-3 changes in clonality and diversity was built using the R MASS and caret packages. TCRdb holds this immuneACCESS table with in-frame rearrangements only. Some clones are missing; in checked studies, unresolved V genes explain under half, and the rest has no known cause. V and J calls and clone size are copied from that table; D and trimming were computed from the DNA. This sample comprises 5,500 to 6,500 clones, nearly 90% of them detected only once. The ten most abundant clones make up approximately 3.5% of the sample.

Points on this clone: No cognate antigen has been identified for it. Base qualities are not recorded, but no much larger clone differs from it by a single base.

Broad study findings and their caveats: The relatively small sample size was acknowledged as potentially limiting generalization of the results. Patients who later achieved disease control showed a bifurcated PBMC repertoire reorganization at W3, with increased clonality or increased diversity, unlike progressors. The study could not determine whether the T cell clones driving repertoire changes were melanoma-specific or reflected general immune activation.

The time point label here, explained by the study, means: pre-treatment baseline. Blood samples were taken before treatment (T0) and at week 3 (W3), following the first cycle of checkpoint blockade. Except for a couple of patients with rapid clinical progression, response was assessed 12 weeks after the first infusion by RECIST 1.1; disease control meant complete response, partial response or stable disease. Any patient who had received prior systemic cancer treatment, was on concomitant immunosuppressant therapy or had synchronous other active malignancies was excluded. Bulk PBMC and plasma cell-free DNA were both sequenced for TCR beta so that circulating cells and T cell turnover could be tracked. Lymphoprep and SepMate tubes were used to isolate PBMC from blood, and red cell lysis was then performed. QIAamp DNA Blood Mini kits were used to extract DNA from PBMC and sorted T cell subsets. The CDR3 goes from the cysteine to the phenylalanine over 18 residues. Of the read, only the CDR3 DNA is kept; its 54 bases are in frame from base 1. CDR1 is given as SGHDN and CDR2 as FVKESK, both from the germline V gene. V is trimmed back by 3 bases and J by 0 bases, and the junction contains 5 bases that no gene match accounts for.

The sample in question was blood, obtained from a patient treated with checkpoint blockade. The clonotype comes from a human donor with melanoma. The chain is encoded by TRBV14 joined to TRBJ2-4, with 13 central nucleotides matching TRBD2. CDR3 protein: CASSQTSGRNLAKNIQYF. The bases read TGTGCCAGCAGCCAGACTAGCGGGAGGAACCTAGCCAAAAACATTCAGTACTTC.